These T cell receptor beta chains were read from a single sample in a study of blood T cells in healthy people across ages. MiXCR was run by TCRdb on the 5' RACE reads, yielding one entry per CDR3 protein. The sample lists over 1,200,000 distinct CDR3 sequences, approximately 63% occurring once. The sample was blood. Every receptor here comes from a man younger than 35 in good health. The CDR3 runs from the conserved cysteine through the conserved F or W. Fields, in order: CDR3 DNA, CDR3 protein, J gene, V gene, clone size, D gene. The D gene is left open where the match is weak. Size is stated for part of the rows, as once, few or many counts, or as a class when the clone is expanded.

CDR3nt: TGTGCCAGCAGTGAATTAGACGTGGCGGGAGACAGGGATGAGCAGTTCTTC
CDR3aa: CASSELDVAGDRDEQFF
j_gene: TRBJ2-1
v_gene: TRBV25-1
abundance: NA
d_gene: NA

CDR3nt: TGTGCCAGCAGTTTAAAGTTACTTCACGAGCAGTACTTC
CDR3aa: CASSLKLLHEQYF
j_gene: TRBJ2-7
v_gene: TRBV12-3/TRBV12-4
abundance: NA
d_gene: NA

CDR3nt: TGTGCCAGCAGTGCGGGTCCCGGGAACGAGCAGTACTTC
CDR3aa: CASSAGPGNEQYF
j_gene: TRBJ2-7
v_gene: TRBV2
abundance: NA
d_gene: NA

CDR3nt: TGTGCCAGCAGTTACCCGGTCAGGGACCACAATCAGCCCCAGCATTTT
CDR3aa: CASSYPVRDHNQPQHF
j_gene: TRBJ1-5
v_gene: TRBV6-5
abundance: NA
d_gene: NA

CDR3nt: TGTGCCAGCAGCCGGGACGGGACTAGCTATCGCGAGCAGTACTTC
CDR3aa: CASSRDGTSYREQYF
j_gene: TRBJ2-7
v_gene: TRBV3-1
abundance: NA
d_gene: TRBD2

CDR3nt: TGTGCCAGCTCCTCAAAGGAGACTAGCGGTGTGTGGACCCAGTACTTC
CDR3aa: CASSSKETSGVWTQYF
j_gene: TRBJ2-5
v_gene: TRBV7-6
abundance: NA
d_gene: TRBD2

CDR3nt: TGCAGTGCTGACGGACAGGGGGTATCCAAAAACATTCAGTACTTC
CDR3aa: CSADGQGVSKNIQYF
j_gene: TRBJ2-4
v_gene: TRBV20-1
abundance: few
d_gene: TRBD1

CDR3nt: TGCAGCGTTGTCGGTGAAGAGACCCAGTACTTC
CDR3aa: CSVVGEETQYF
j_gene: TRBJ2-5
v_gene: TRBV29-1
abundance: NA
d_gene: NA

CDR3nt: TGTGCCACTAGGACTAGCGGGCCTCCTCGAACCTATTACGAGCAGTACTTC
CDR3aa: CATRTSGPPRTYYEQYF
j_gene: TRBJ2-7
v_gene: TRBV28
abundance: NA
d_gene: TRBD2

CDR3nt: TGTGCCAGCAGGTCACTCGACAGGTCTTTCTCCGACGAGCAGTACTTC
CDR3aa: CASRSLDRSFSDEQYF
j_gene: TRBJ2-7
v_gene: TRBV6-5
abundance: few
d_gene: NA

CDR3nt: TGTGCCAGCAGTAAAACAGGGGACGGGGAAGAGACCCAGTACTTC
CDR3aa: CASSKTGDGEETQYF
j_gene: TRBJ2-5
v_gene: TRBV12-3/TRBV12-4
abundance: few
d_gene: TRBD1

CDR3nt: TGCAGTGCTCCACGCGCGGATGGCTGGGACTATGGCTACACCTTC
CDR3aa: CSAPRADGWDYGYTF
j_gene: TRBJ1-2
v_gene: TRBV20-1
abundance: NA
d_gene: NA

CDR3nt: TGTGCCAGCAGCCAAAGACTAGCGGGGATGATAAACCAAGAGACCCAGTACTTC
CDR3aa: CASSQRLAGMINQETQYF
j_gene: TRBJ2-5
v_gene: TRBV4-2
abundance: NA
d_gene: TRBD2

CDR3nt: TGTGCCAGCAGCCCTAGCGGGAACAACATTCAGTACTTC
CDR3aa: CASSPSGNNIQYF
j_gene: TRBJ2-4
v_gene: TRBV3-1
abundance: NA
d_gene: TRBD2

CDR3nt: TGCAGTGCCCCGGGACAGGGAAGGTACGAGCAGTACTTC
CDR3aa: CSAPGQGRYEQYF
j_gene: TRBJ2-7
v_gene: TRBV20-1
abundance: NA
d_gene: TRBD1

CDR3nt: TGCAGCGTTGAGGTCGCTTGGGGGAACACTGAAGCTTTCTTT
CDR3aa: CSVEVAWGNTEAFF
j_gene: TRBJ1-1
v_gene: TRBV29-1
abundance: NA
d_gene: NA

CDR3nt: TGTGCCAGCAGGCCCCCGGGACAGAAGAGGTTATTTGGGGGAGCTTTCTTT
CDR3aa: CASRPPGQKRLFGGAFF
j_gene: TRBJ1-1
v_gene: TRBV2
abundance: NA
d_gene: TRBD1

CDR3nt: TGCGCCGGCAGCTTGGCAGTCCCGAATAGAGGCTATGGCTACACCTTC
CDR3aa: CAGSLAVPNRGYGYTF
j_gene: TRBJ1-2
v_gene: TRBV5-1
abundance: once
d_gene: NA

CDR3nt: TGCGCCAGCAGCCAAGTTACTAGCGGAAGCTCCTACGAGCAGTACTTC
CDR3aa: CASSQVTSGSSYEQYF
j_gene: TRBJ2-7
v_gene: TRBV4-1
abundance: NA
d_gene: TRBD2

CDR3nt: TGTGCCAGCAGCGAACGAGGGGGGCGGAATGAAAAACTGTTTTTT
CDR3aa: CASSERGGRNEKLFF
j_gene: TRBJ1-4
v_gene: TRBV13
abundance: few
d_gene: NA

CDR3nt: TGTGCCAGCAGCCAAGGGCGTGGAGGGGTCGAGTGGACCGGGGAGCTGTTTTTT
CDR3aa: CASSQGRGGVEWTGELFF
j_gene: TRBJ2-2
v_gene: TRBV4-2
abundance: NA
d_gene: NA

CDR3nt: TGCAGCGTTGAGGTGTCGGCGGGAGGGCCCGATGAGCAGTTCTTC
CDR3aa: CSVEVSAGGPDEQFF
j_gene: TRBJ2-1
v_gene: TRBV29-1
abundance: few
d_gene: TRBD2

CDR3nt: TGCAGTGCTTCGCGACTAGCGGGAGGGCCGGATACGCAGTATTTT
CDR3aa: CSASRLAGGPDTQYF
j_gene: TRBJ2-3
v_gene: TRBV20-1
abundance: NA
d_gene: TRBD2

CDR3nt: TGTGCCAGCACCACCTCGGGATCGTCAAACATTCAGTACTTC
CDR3aa: CASTTSGSSNIQYF
j_gene: TRBJ2-4
v_gene: TRBV6-6
abundance: once
d_gene: NA

CDR3nt: TGTGCCAGCAGTTTATCCCCTGCAGGGGGTCTCTACGAGCAGTACTTC
CDR3aa: CASSLSPAGGLYEQYF
j_gene: TRBJ2-7
v_gene: TRBV27
abundance: few
d_gene: TRBD1

CDR3nt: TGCGCCAGCAGTGTACATAGCCCGTTGGATGAGCAGTTCTTC
CDR3aa: CASSVHSPLDEQFF
j_gene: TRBJ2-1
v_gene: TRBV10-2
abundance: NA
d_gene: NA

CDR3nt: TGTGCCAGTAGTATAGGTTTCGGGGTAGGCAATGAGCAGTTCTTC
CDR3aa: CASSIGFGVGNEQFF
j_gene: TRBJ2-1
v_gene: TRBV19
abundance: NA
d_gene: NA

CDR3nt: TGTGCCAGCAGCTCAGGACAGGAACCCCACAATGAGCAGTTCTTC
CDR3aa: CASSSGQEPHNEQFF
j_gene: TRBJ2-1
v_gene: TRBV6-5
abundance: NA
d_gene: TRBD1

CDR3nt: TGTGCCATCGCGCGGCAGGTGGGGGAGACCCAGTACTTC
CDR3aa: CAIARQVGETQYF
j_gene: TRBJ2-5
v_gene: TRBV10-3
abundance: NA
d_gene: NA

CDR3nt: TGTGCCAGCAACATTGCGGGACTAGCGGGAGTCAACGAGCAGTACTTC
CDR3aa: CASNIAGLAGVNEQYF
j_gene: TRBJ2-7
v_gene: TRBV27
abundance: NA
d_gene: TRBD2

CDR3nt: TGCAGTGCTAGGACAGGGGGAGCAGATACGCAGTATTTT
CDR3aa: CSARTGGADTQYF
j_gene: TRBJ2-3
v_gene: TRBV20-1
abundance: NA
d_gene: TRBD1

CDR3nt: TGCAGCAGGAGGGCCTCCCGCCGTCAGCCCCAGCATTTT
CDR3aa: CSRRASRRQPQHF
j_gene: TRBJ1-5
v_gene: TRBV20-1
abundance: once
d_gene: NA

CDR3nt: TGCAGCGTTTATGGACAGCCCCGGAACACTGAAGTTTTCTTT
CDR3aa: CSVYGQPRNTEVFF
j_gene: TRBJ1-1
v_gene: TRBV29-1
abundance: NA
d_gene: NA

CDR3nt: TGTGCCACCGAACCTGGGACAGGTGGGGTCTACGAGCAGTACTTC
CDR3aa: CATEPGTGGVYEQYF
j_gene: TRBJ2-7
v_gene: TRBV28
abundance: NA
d_gene: TRBD1

CDR3nt: TGTGCCAGCAGCGTAGCCAGGGCCGGCACAGATACGCAGTATTTT
CDR3aa: CASSVARAGTDTQYF
j_gene: TRBJ2-3
v_gene: TRBV9
abundance: NA
d_gene: NA

CDR3nt: TGCGCCAGCACTCCGGACAGGGAGGATTACGAGCAGTACTTC
CDR3aa: CASTPDREDYEQYF
j_gene: TRBJ2-7
v_gene: TRBV5-1
abundance: NA
d_gene: TRBD1

CDR3nt: TGCGCCAGCAGCCAAGTGTTTGCGGGAGAGCAGTACTTC
CDR3aa: CASSQVFAGEQYF
j_gene: TRBJ2-5
v_gene: TRBV4-1
abundance: NA
d_gene: TRBD2

CDR3nt: TGCGCCAGCAGCCAAGACCTAGACGGCTCCTACGAGCAGTACTTC
CDR3aa: CASSQDLDGSYEQYF
j_gene: TRBJ2-7
v_gene: TRBV4-1
abundance: NA
d_gene: NA

CDR3nt: TGTGCCAGCAGCCTCGACAGGGATCGCACTGAAGCTTTCTTT
CDR3aa: CASSLDRDRTEAFF
j_gene: TRBJ1-1
v_gene: TRBV7-2
abundance: NA
d_gene: TRBD1

CDR3nt: TGTGCCAGCAGTTGGGGTGTAGACACTGAAGCTTTCTTT
CDR3aa: CASSWGVDTEAFF
j_gene: TRBJ1-1
v_gene: TRBV25-1
abundance: NA
d_gene: NA

CDR3nt: TGCGCCAGCAGCTTGGTGACTAGCGGGGGCCTCACAGATACGCAGTATTTT
CDR3aa: CASSLVTSGGLTDTQYF
j_gene: TRBJ2-3
v_gene: TRBV5-1
abundance: NA
d_gene: TRBD2

CDR3nt: TGTGCCAGCAGTAGGAAGGCGTACACTGAAGCTTTCTTT
CDR3aa: CASSRKAYTEAFF
j_gene: TRBJ1-1
v_gene: TRBV27
abundance: NA
d_gene: NA

CDR3nt: TGTGCCAGCAGGGCGGGACAGGGGGCGGCTTTCTTT
CDR3aa: CASRAGQGAAFF
j_gene: TRBJ1-1
v_gene: TRBV6-5
abundance: once
d_gene: TRBD1

CDR3nt: TGCAGCCCATTCCCGGGGGTAACAGATACGCAGTATTTT
CDR3aa: CSPFPGVTDTQYF
j_gene: TRBJ2-3
v_gene: TRBV29-1
abundance: NA
d_gene: NA

CDR3nt: TGCGCCAGCAGCCAAGAGTGGGATCTAATCACTGAAGCTTTCTTT
CDR3aa: CASSQEWDLITEAFF
j_gene: TRBJ1-1
v_gene: TRBV4-3
abundance: NA
d_gene: NA

CDR3nt: TGTGCCAGTAGCCCGGGACTAGGCATTCAGTACTTC
CDR3aa: CASSPGLGIQYF
j_gene: TRBJ2-4
v_gene: TRBV7-9
abundance: NA
d_gene: TRBD2

CDR3nt: TGCGCCAGCAGCCAACTTGACAGGCCCTCTAGCACAGATACGCAGTATTTT
CDR3aa: CASSQLDRPSSTDTQYF
j_gene: TRBJ2-3
v_gene: TRBV4-1
abundance: few
d_gene: NA

CDR3nt: TGCAGCGTCCGACCGCGGTTCTCAGACGAGCAGTACTTC
CDR3aa: CSVRPRFSDEQYF
j_gene: TRBJ2-7
v_gene: TRBV29-1
abundance: NA
d_gene: NA

CDR3nt: TGTGCCAGCTCACCGGGAGGGGCGAAAGAGACCCAGTACTTC
CDR3aa: CASSPGGAKETQYF
j_gene: TRBJ2-5
v_gene: TRBV18
abundance: NA
d_gene: TRBD2

CDR3nt: TGTGCCAGCAGCCCCCCACCCCCAGATACGCAGTATTTT
CDR3aa: CASSPPPPDTQYF
j_gene: TRBJ2-3
v_gene: TRBV7-8
abundance: few
d_gene: NA

CDR3nt: TGTGCCAGCAGTTTGTACCGGGACAGGGGATTGGAAAATGAGCAGTTCTTC
CDR3aa: CASSLYRDRGLENEQFF
j_gene: TRBJ2-1
v_gene: TRBV12-3/TRBV12-4
abundance: few
d_gene: TRBD1

CDR3nt: TGCGCCAGCAGCCAAGAAGGGACTAGAAACAATGAGCAGTTCTTC
CDR3aa: CASSQEGTRNNEQFF
j_gene: TRBJ2-1
v_gene: TRBV4-1
abundance: once
d_gene: TRBD2

CDR3nt: TGTGCCAGCAGTTTAGACAGGCCCGGCGCAGATACGCAGTATTTT
CDR3aa: CASSLDRPGADTQYF
j_gene: TRBJ2-3
v_gene: TRBV12-3/TRBV12-4
abundance: few
d_gene: NA

CDR3nt: TGCAGCACCTCGTTAGAGACCCAGTACTTC
CDR3aa: CSTSLETQYF
j_gene: TRBJ2-5
v_gene: TRBV29-1
abundance: NA
d_gene: NA

CDR3nt: TGTGCCATCAAGGGGGCCAGCAGGGATCGGCTAGCGGAAAACACAGATACGCAGTATTTT
CDR3aa: CAIKGASRDRLAENTDTQYF
j_gene: TRBJ2-3
v_gene: TRBV10-3
abundance: NA
d_gene: NA